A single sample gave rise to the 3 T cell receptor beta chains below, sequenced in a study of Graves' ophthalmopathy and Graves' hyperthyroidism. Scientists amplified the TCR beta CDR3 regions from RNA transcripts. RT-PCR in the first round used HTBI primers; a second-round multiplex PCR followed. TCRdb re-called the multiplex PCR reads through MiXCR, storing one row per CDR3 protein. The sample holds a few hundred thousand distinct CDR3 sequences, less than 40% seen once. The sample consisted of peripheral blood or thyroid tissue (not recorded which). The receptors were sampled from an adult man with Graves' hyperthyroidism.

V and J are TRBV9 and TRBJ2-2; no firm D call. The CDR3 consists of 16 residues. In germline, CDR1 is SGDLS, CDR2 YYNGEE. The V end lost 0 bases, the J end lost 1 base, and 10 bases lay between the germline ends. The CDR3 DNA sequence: TGTGCCAGCAGCGTAGATCCAGGATTGAACACCGGGGAGCTGTTTTTT. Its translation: CASSVDPGLNTGELFF.

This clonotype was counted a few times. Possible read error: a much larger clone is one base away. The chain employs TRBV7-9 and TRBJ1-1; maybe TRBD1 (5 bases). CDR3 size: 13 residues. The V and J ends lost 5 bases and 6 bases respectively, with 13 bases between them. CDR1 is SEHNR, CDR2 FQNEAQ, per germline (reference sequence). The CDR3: CASSRGLGAEAFF. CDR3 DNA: TGTGCCAGCAGCCGGGGACTGGGAGCTGAAGCTTTCTTT.

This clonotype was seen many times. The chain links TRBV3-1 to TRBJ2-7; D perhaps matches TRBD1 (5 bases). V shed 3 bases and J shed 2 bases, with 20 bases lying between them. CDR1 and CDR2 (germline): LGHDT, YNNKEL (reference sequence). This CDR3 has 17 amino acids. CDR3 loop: CASSHRGSNRQAYEQYF. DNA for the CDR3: TGTGCCAGCAGCCACAGAGGCTCAAACAGGCAAGCCTACGAGCAGTACTTC.